What follows is one T cell receptor beta chain and its context. Its specificity is not known. Generated by immunoSEQ multiplex PCR, the TCRdb table keeps only in-frame clones and is missing some. The sample contains around 86,000 clones, 80% to 95% of which appear only once. This entry comes from a study of cytomegalovirus exposure and HLA in healthy donors. The CDR3 consists of 15 residues. Notes on the study in general: Most sequenced TCRs were rare (though some public TCRs occurred in many donors). The study recorded over 150 TCR beta chains that were cytomegalovirus-associated.

The V call is TRBV21-1, the J call TRBJ2-7; the D segment call TRBD2 is taken from the table without a DNA check. TRBV21-1 is described as a pseudogene. The source material was PBMCs. The clonotype was recovered from a woman in her 30s in good health and CMV-seropositive. The CDR3 loop is CASSNRDLPSYEQYF. The CDR3 DNA reads TGTGCCAGCAGCAACCGGGATCTACCCTCCTACGAGCAGTACTTC.